These 4 T cell receptor beta chains originate from one sample sequenced in a study of cytomegalovirus exposure and HLA in healthy donors. Primers for the PCR totalled 60 Vbeta and 13 Jbeta. Libraries were prepared by immunoSEQ multiplex PCR; TCRdb keeps only in-frame clonotypes and omits some of them. The repertoire holds approximately 300,000 clones, 80% seen once, with around 0.33% in the top ten. The sample comprised PBMCs. These receptors were taken from a girl aged 2 to 9 in good health and CMV-seronegative.

V is TRBV29-1 and J is TRBJ1-1; D perhaps matches TRBD1 (6 bases). The CDR3 spans 14 residues. The ends were cut back, 5 bases at V and 4 bases at J, with 17 bases in the middle. Germline-derived CDR1 and CDR2 are SQVTM and ANQGSEA. The CDR3 DNA reads TGCAGCGTTAGGGGGACGGCCCTCGTCACTGAAGCTTTCTTT. This codes for CSVRGTALVTEAFF.

This clone came up once. The rearrangement joins TRBV6-1 to TRBJ1-5; D unclear. The V and J ends lost 2 bases and 6 bases respectively, with 20 bases between them. Germline CDR1 is MNHNS and CDR2 is SASEGT. This CDR3 is 17 amino acids long. The CDR3, as DNA: TGTGCCAGCAGTGAAAAACGAGCGAGTGTTCTCGGTCAGCCCCAGCATTTT. Protein: CASSEKRASVLGQPQHF.

The CDR3 loop is CSGLAPNTGELFF. DNA of the CDR3: TGCAGCGGACTAGCTCCGAACACCGGGGAGCTGTTTTTT. This chain joins TRBV29-1 and TRBJ2-2, with 7 bases aligning to TRBD2. Germline V gives CDR1 SQVTM, CDR2 ANQGSEA. The V segment lost 7 bases and the J segment 0 bases; nucleotides outside the gene matches: 2. The CDR3 consists of 13 residues.

The chain carries TRBV5-1 and TRBJ2-1; TRBD1 matches at 8 bases. The V gene's germline CDR1 is SGHRS and CDR2 YFSETQ. J lost 4 bases, V lost 6 bases, and 12 bases had no gene match. CDR3 length: 16 amino acids. The CDR3 loop is CASTQNVDRDYNEQFF. The CDR3 DNA sequence: TGCGCCAGCACCCAAAATGTGGACAGGGATTACAATGAGCAGTTCTTC.